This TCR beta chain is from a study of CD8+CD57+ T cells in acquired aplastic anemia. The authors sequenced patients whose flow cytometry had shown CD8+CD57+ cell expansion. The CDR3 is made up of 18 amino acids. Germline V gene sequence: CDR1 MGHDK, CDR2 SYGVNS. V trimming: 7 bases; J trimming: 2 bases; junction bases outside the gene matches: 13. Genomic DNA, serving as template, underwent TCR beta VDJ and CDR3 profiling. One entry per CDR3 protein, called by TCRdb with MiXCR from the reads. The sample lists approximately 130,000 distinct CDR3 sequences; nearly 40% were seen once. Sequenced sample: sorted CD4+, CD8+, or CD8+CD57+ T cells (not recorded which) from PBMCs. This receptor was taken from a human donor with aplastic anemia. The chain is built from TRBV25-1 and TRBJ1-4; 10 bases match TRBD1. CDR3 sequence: CASTPGQGERATNEKLFF. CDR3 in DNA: TGTGCCAGCACCCCAGGACAGGGGGAACGGGCGACTAATGAAAAACTGTTTTTT.